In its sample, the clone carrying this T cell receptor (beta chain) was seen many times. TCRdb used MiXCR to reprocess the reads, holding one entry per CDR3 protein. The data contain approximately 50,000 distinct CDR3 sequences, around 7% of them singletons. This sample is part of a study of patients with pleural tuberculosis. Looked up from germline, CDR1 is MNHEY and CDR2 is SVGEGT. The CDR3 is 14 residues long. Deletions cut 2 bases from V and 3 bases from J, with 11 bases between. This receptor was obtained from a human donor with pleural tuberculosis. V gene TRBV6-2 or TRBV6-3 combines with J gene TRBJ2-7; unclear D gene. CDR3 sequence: CASSYLGNLYEQYF. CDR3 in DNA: TGTGCCAGCAGTTACCTGGGCAATCTCTACGAGCAGTACTTC.